This T cell receptor (beta chain) was retrieved from a study of T cells in Graves' hyperthyroidism and ophthalmopathy. Across the whole study: Before treatment of any kind, peripheral blood was taken at initial diagnosis.

Newly diagnosed hyperthyroidism, duration under 2 months, in patients aged 18 to 65. Uncontrolled infections, other autoimmune diseases, pregnancy or lactation led to exclusion of patients. Between the trimmed V and J ends, which lost 2 bases and 6 bases, there was a span of 10 bases. The CDR3 sequence is 14 residues long. Germline assignment: CDR1 MDHEN and CDR2 SYDVKM. Amplification targeted TCR beta CDR3 regions from RNA transcripts. First-round RT-PCR targeting the TCR CDR3 was performed with the HTBI primer set. TCRdb recomputed calls from the multiplex PCR reads with MiXCR, one row per CDR3 protein. This table has hundreds of thousands of distinct CDR3 sequences, roughly 15% appearing once.

Sequenced sample: blood. The clonotype was recovered from a young woman with Graves' hyperthyroidism. The chain combines TRBV28 with TRBJ2-2; D possibly matches TRBD1 or TRBD2 (5 bases each). This CDR3 is CASSLARGSGELFF. CDR3 DNA sequence: TGTGCCAGCAGTTTAGCGAGGGGATCCGGGGAGCTGTTTTTT. Full variable domain (remainder filled in from reference TRBV28 and TRBJ2-2): DVKVTQSSRYLVKRTGEKVFLECVQDMDHENMFWYRQDPGLGLRLIYFSYDVKMKEKGDIPEGYSVSREKKERFSLILESASTNQTSMYLCASSLARGSGELFFGEGSRLTVL.